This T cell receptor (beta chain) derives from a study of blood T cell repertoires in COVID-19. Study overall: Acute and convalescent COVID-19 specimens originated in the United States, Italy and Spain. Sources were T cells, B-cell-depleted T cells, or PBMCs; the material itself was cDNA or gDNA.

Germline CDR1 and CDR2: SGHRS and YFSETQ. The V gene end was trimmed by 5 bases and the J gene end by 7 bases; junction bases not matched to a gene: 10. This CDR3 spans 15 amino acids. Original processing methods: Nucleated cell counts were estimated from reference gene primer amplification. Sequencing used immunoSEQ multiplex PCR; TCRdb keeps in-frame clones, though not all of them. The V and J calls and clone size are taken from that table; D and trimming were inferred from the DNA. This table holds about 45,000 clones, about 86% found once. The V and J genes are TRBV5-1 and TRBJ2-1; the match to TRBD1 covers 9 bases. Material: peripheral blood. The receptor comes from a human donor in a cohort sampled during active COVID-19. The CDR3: CASRGTGGVWNEQFF. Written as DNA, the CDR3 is TGCGCCAGCAGGGGAACAGGGGGCGTCTGGAATGAGCAGTTCTTC.